A single sample gave rise to the 10 T cell receptor beta chains below, sequenced in a study of identical twins (dated by TCRdb to about 2016). Library construction relied on 5' RACE. The reads were generated on an Illumina HiSeq 2000. The public reads were reanalyzed by TCRdb: fastp trimming at Q25, MiXCR alignment, in-frame beta chains only. Identical CDR3 proteins give one entry, which carries the most common genes and DNA. This sample lists 600,000 to 800,000 distinct CDR3 sequences; less than 25% were detected once. Approximately 4.5% of the sample rests with the top ten. These records were also assigned to another study, of T cells expressing NK-cell markers.

The source material was PBMCs. These receptors were collected from a woman in her late teens or twenties in good health.

This clonotype has more than one count but fewer than ten. CDR3 residues: CSARTPGLAGGIYNEQFF. The CDR3 DNA sequence: TGCAGTGCTAGAACACCTGGACTAGCGGGGGGTATATACAATGAGCAGTTCTTC. The rearrangement uses TRBV20-1 and TRBJ2-1, with 14 bases matching TRBD2. This CDR3 is built from 18 residues. Germline CDR1 and CDR2: DFQATT and SNEGSKA (reference sequence). J gave up 4 bases and V 2 bases, and 10 bases lay outside the gene matches.

This sequence joins TRBV29-1 and TRBJ2-1; 10 nucleotides align to TRBD2. Germline V CDR1 and CDR2: SQVTM, ANQGSEA. V was pared by 7 bases and J by 8 bases, with 11 bases of the junction left unmatched. The CDR3 spans 14 residues. The CDR3 DNA reads as TGCAGCGCCGGACGGCTAGCGGGAGTCTATGAGCAGTTCTTC. Translated, it gives CSAGRLAGVYEQFF.

The rearrangement joins TRBV7-9 to TRBJ1-5; tentatively, D is TRBD1 (6 bases). V dropped 4 bases and J dropped 8 bases, with 18 bases sitting between them. The CDR3 runs to 15 residues. CDR1 is SEHNR, CDR2 FQNEAQ, per germline (reference sequence). In DNA, the CDR3 is TGTGCCAGCAGCTCTCATGGGACACCTAAGAAGCCCCAGCATTTT. It is translated as CASSSHGTPKKPQHF.

J is TRBJ2-7 and V is TRBV6-1; D may be TRBD2 (6 bases). CDR3 size: 14 residues. Germline V gene data show CDR1 as MNHNS and CDR2 as SASEGT. Trimming took 5 bases from V and 1 from J, leaving 12 bases between them. The CDR3 coding sequence is TGTGCCAGCAGTACGGGACTGGATTCCTACGAGCAGTACTTC. Residues: CASSTGLDSYEQYF.

Many counts were recorded for this clonotype. V is TRBV10-3 and J is TRBJ2-7; TRBD1 aligns across 9 bases. Trimming took 4 bases from V and 5 from J; bases not matched to a gene: 6. Looked up from germline, CDR1 is ENHRY and CDR2 is SYGVKD. This CDR3 region has 14 residues. This chain's CDR3 is CAISAGTGIHEQYF. DNA for the CDR3: TGTGCCATCAGTGCGGGGACAGGGATCCACGAGCAGTACTTC.

This clonotype has just a few counts. The chain recombines TRBV5-1 with TRBJ2-7; 8 bases align to TRBD1. The CDR3 runs 14 residues. Trimming took 6 bases from V and 4 from J; bases not matched to a gene: 9. Germline-derived CDR1 and CDR2 are SGHRS and YFSETQ. CDR3 residues: CASMDMTGVYEQYF. As DNA, the CDR3 is TGCGCCAGCATGGACATGACAGGGGTTTACGAGCAGTACTTC.

This clonotype was detected only a few times. The chain recombines TRBV9 with TRBJ2-3; D is unclear. V lost 4 bases and J lost 2, with 11 bases in between. The CDR3 consists of 14 residues. Germline CDR1 and CDR2: SGDLS and YYNGEE. CDR3 bases: TGTGCCAGCAGCTACGAGACTCACACAGATACGCAGTATTTT. Translation: CASSYETHTDTQYF. Together with reference TRBV9 and TRBJ2-3, the CDR3 gives the full variable domain: DSGVTQTPKHLITATGQRVTLRCSPRSGDLSVYWYQQSLDQGLQFLIQYYNGEERAKGNILERFSAQQFPDLHSELNLSSLELGDSALYFCASSYETHTDTQYFGPGTRLTVL.

In this sample, this clonotype turned up many times. This chain joins TRBV20-1 and TRBJ2-1; D may be TRBD2 (5 bases). The germline CDR1 and CDR2 sequences are DFQATT and SNEGSKA (reference sequence). CDR3 length equals 15 residues. Trimming left V 0 bases short and J 3 bases short, with 12 bases between. The CDR3 DNA follows: TGCAGTGCTAGAGATCTTGCGGGTCACTACAATGAGCAGTTCTTC. This sequence encodes CSARDLAGHYNEQFF.

This clonotype was seen at least ten times. The CDR3, as DNA: TGTGCCAGCAGTTTCGGTATTTCCTACGAGCAGTACTTC. This codes for CASSFGISYEQYF. The chain carries TRBV12-3 or TRBV12-4 and TRBJ2-7; D is unclear. This CDR3 is built from 13 residues. V lost 3 bases to trimming and J lost 1 base, with 7 bases between them.

This rearrangement joins TRBV12-5 to TRBJ1-5; the match to TRBD1 covers 7 bases. The CDR3 is made up of 14 amino acids. Germline CDR1 is LGHNT and CDR2 is FRNRAP. V trimming: 2 bases; J trimming: 7 bases; junction bases outside the gene matches: 5. DNA of the CDR3: TGTGCTAGTGGTTTGTCGGGGGGACAGCAGCCCCAGCATTTT. This encodes CASGLSGGQQPQHF.